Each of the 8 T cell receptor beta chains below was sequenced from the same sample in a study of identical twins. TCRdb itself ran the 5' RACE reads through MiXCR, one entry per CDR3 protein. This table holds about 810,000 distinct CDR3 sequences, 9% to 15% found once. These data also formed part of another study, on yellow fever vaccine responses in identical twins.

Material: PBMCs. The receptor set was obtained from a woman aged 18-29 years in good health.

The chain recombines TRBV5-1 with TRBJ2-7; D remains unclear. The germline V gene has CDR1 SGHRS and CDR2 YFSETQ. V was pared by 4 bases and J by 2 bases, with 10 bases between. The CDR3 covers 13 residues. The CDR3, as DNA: TGCGCCAGCAGCGAGTCGAGTCCCTACGAGCAGTACTTC. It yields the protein CASSESSPYEQYF.

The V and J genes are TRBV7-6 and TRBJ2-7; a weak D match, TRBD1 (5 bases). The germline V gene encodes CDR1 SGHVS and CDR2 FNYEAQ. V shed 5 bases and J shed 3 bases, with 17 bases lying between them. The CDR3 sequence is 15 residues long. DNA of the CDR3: TGTGCCAGCAGCCAAGGCAAGGGGCTTCTCTACGAGCAGTACTTC. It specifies CASSQGKGLLYEQYF.

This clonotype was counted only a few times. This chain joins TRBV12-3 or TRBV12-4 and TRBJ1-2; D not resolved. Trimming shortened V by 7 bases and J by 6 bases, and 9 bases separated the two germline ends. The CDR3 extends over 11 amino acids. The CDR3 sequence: CASKRWDGYTF. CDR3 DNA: TGTGCCAGCAAGCGATGGGATGGCTACACCTTC.

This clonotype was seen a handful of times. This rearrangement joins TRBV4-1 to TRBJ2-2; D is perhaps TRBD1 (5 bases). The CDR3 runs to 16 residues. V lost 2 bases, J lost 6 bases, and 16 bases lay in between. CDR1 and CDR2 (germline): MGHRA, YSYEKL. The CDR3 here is CASSQSADPGPGELFF. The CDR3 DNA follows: TGCGCCAGCAGCCAATCCGCTGACCCAGGGCCCGGGGAGCTGTTTTTT.

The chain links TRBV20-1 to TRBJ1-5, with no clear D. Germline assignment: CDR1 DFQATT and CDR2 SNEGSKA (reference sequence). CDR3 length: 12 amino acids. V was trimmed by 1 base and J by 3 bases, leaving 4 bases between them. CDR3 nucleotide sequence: TGCAGTGCTAGAGTGCCCAATCAGCCCCAGCATTTT. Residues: CSARVPNQPQHF.

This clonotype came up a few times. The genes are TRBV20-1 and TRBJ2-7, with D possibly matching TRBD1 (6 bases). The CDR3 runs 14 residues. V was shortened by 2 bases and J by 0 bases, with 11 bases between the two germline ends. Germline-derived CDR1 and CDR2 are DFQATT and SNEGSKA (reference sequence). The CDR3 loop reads CSARNPGHSYEQYV. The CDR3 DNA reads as TGCAGTGCTAGAAACCCGGGACACTCCTACGAGCAGTACGTC.

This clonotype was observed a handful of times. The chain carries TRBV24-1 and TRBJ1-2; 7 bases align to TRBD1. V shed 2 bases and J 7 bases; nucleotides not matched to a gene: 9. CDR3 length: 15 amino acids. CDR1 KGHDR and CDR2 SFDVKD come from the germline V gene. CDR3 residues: CATSDSRQGRGGYTF. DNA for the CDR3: TGTGCCACCAGTGATTCCAGACAGGGTAGAGGTGGCTACACCTTC.

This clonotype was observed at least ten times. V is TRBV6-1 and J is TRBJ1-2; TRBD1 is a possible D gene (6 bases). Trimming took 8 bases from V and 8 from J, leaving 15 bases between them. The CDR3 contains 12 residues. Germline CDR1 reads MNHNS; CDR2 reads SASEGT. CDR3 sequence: CASDTGQRGYTF. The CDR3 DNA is TGTGCCAGCGATACAGGGCAGCGGGGCTACACCTTC.